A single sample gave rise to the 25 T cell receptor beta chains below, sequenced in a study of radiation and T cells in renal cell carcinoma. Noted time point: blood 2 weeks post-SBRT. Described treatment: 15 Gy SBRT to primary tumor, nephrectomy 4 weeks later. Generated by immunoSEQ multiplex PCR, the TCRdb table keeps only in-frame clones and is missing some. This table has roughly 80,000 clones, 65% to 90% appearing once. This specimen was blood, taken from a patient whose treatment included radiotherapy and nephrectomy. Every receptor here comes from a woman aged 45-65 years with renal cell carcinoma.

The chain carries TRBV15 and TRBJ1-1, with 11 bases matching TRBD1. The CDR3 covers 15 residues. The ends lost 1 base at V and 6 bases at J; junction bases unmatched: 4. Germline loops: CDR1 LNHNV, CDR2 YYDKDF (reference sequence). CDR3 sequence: CATSRGTGGLAEAFF. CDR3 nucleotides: TGTGCCACCAGCAGAGGGACAGGGGGCCTAGCTGAAGCTTTCTTT.

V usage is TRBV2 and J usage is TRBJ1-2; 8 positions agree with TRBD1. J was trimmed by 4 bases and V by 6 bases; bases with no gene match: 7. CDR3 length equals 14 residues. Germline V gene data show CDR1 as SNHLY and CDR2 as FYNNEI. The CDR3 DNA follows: TGTGCCAGCAGCGACAGGGGATTAGGCTATGGCTACACCTTC. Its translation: CASSDRGLGYGYTF.

As DNA, the CDR3 is TGTGCCACCAGCAGAGATCTTAGGCTCGGGGCGGGGACAGATACGCAGTATTTT. This translates into CATSRDLRLGAGTDTQYF. V and J are TRBV15 and TRBJ2-3; tentative D call: TRBD2 (6 bases). Trimming left V 0 bases short and J 3 bases short, with 19 bases between. This CDR3 has 18 residues. Germline-derived CDR1 and CDR2 are LNHNV and YYDKDF (reference sequence).

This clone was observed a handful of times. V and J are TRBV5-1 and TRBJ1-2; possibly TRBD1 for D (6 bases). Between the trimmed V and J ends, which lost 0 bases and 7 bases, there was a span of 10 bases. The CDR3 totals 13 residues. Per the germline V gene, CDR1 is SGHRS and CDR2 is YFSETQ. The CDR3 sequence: CASSLDRDGGYTF. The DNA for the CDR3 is TGCGCCAGCAGCTTGGACAGGGACGGTGGCTACACCTTC.

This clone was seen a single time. Here the CDR3 reads CASSEGTGNAYEQYF. The CDR3 bases are TGTGCCAGCTCAGAGGGGACAGGGAATGCCTACGAGCAGTACTTC. The chain employs TRBV18 and TRBJ2-7; 9 positions agree with TRBD1. Germline assignment: CDR1 KGHSH and CDR2 LQKENI. Trimming took 5 bases from V and 2 from J; bases not matched to a gene: 7. This CDR3 has 15 amino acids.

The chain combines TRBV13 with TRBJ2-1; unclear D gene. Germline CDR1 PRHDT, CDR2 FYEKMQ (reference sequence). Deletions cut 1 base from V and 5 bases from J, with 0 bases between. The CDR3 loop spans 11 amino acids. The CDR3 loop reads CASSLDNEQFF. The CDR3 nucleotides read TGTGCCAGCAGCTTAGACAATGAGCAGTTCTTC.

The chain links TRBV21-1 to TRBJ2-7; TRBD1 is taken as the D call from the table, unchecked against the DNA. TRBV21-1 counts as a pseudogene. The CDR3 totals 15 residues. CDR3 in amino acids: CASSKGGQGDYEQYF. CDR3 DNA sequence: TGTGCCAGCAGCAAAGGGGGGCAGGGGGACTACGAGCAGTACTTC.

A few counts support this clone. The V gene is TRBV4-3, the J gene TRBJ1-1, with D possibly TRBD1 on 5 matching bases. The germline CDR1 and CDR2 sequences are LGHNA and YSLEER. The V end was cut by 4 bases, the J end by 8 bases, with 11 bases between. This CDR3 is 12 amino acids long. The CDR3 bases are TGCGCCAGCAGCCCCCTTGGGGGAGAAGCTTTCTTT. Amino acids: CASSPLGGEAFF.

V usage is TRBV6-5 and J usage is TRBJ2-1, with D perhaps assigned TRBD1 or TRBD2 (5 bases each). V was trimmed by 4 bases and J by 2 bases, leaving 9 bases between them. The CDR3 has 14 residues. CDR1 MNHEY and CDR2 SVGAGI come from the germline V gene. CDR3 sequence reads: CASSWGTPYNEQFF. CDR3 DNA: TGTGCCAGCAGTTGGGGGACGCCCTACAATGAGCAGTTCTTC.

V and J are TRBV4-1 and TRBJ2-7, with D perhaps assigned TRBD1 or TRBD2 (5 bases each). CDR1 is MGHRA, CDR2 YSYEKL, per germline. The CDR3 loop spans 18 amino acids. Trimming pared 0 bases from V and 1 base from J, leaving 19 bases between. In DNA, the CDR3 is TGCGCCAGCAGCCAAGATATTGTTTTTTGGGACGGATCCTACGAGCAGTACTTC. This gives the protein CASSQDIVFWDGSYEQYF.

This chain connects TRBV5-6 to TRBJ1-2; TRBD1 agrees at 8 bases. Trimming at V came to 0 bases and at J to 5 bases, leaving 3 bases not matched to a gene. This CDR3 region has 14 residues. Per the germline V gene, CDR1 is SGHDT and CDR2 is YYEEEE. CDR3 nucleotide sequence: TGTGCCAGCAGCTTGGAGGACAGGGTTTATGGCTACACCTTC. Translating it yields CASSLEDRVYGYTF.

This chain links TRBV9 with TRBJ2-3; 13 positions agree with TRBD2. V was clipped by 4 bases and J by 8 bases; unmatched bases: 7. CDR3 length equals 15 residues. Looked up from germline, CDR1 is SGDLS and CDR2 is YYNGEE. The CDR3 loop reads CASSWTSGSSATQYF. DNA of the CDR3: TGTGCCAGCAGCTGGACTAGCGGGAGCTCTGCTACGCAGTATTTT.

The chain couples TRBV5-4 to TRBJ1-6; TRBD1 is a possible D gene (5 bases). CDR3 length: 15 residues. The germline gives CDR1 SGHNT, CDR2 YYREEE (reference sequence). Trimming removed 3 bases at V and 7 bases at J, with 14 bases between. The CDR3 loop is CASSSLAGVNSPLHF. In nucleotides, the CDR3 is TGTGCCAGCAGCTCTCTGGCGGGGGTGAATTCACCCCTCCACTTT.

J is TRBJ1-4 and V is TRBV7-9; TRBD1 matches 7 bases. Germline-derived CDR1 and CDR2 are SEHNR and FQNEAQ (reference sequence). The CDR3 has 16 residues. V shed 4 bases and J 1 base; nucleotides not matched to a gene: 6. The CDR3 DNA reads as TGTGCCAGCAGCTCGGGACAGACCCAAACTAATGAAAAACTGTTTTTT. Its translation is CASSSGQTQTNEKLFF.

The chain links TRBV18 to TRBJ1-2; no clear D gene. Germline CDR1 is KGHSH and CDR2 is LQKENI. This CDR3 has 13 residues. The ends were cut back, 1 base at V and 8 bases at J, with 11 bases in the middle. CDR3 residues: CASSPLGSEGYTF. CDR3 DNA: TGTGCCAGCTCACCACTCGGTTCCGAGGGCTACACCTTC.

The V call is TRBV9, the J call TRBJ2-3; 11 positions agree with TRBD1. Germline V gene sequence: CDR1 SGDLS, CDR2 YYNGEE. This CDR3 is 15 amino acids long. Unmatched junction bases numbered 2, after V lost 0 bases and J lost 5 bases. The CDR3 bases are TGTGCCAGCAGCGTAGGGACAGGGGGCGTAGATACGCAGTATTTT. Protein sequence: CASSVGTGGVDTQYF.

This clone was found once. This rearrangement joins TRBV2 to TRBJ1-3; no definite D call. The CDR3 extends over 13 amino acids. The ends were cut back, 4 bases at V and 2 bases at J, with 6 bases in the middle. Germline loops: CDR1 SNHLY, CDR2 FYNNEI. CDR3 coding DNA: TGTGCCAGCAGTGCGGCAACTGGAAACACCATATATTTT. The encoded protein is CASSAATGNTIYF.

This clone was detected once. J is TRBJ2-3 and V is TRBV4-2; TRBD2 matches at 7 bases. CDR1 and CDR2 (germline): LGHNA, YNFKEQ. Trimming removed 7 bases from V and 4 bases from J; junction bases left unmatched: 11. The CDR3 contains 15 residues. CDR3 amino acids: CASTPRGSMADTQYF. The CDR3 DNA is TGTGCCAGCACCCCCCGCGGGAGTATGGCAGATACGCAGTATTTT.

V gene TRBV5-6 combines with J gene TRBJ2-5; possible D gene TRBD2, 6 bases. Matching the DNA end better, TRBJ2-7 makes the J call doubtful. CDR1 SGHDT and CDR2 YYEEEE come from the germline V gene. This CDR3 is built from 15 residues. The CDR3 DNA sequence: TGTGCCAGCAGCTTGGTTACGGGAGCCTCCTACGAGCAGTACTTC. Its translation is CASSLVTGASYEQYF.

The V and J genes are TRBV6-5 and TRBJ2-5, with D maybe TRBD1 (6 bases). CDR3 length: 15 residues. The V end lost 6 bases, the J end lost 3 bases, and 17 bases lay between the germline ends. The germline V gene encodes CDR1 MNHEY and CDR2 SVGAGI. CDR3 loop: CASSLTGSREETQYF. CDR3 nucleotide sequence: TGTGCCAGCAGCCTTACAGGGAGTCGCGAAGAGACCCAGTACTTC.

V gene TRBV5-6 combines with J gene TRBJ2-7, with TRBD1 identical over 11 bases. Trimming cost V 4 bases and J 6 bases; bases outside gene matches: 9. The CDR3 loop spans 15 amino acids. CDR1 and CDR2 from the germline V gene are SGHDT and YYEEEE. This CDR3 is CASSTPGTGGFEQYF. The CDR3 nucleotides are TGTGCCAGCAGCACCCCCGGGACAGGGGGTTTCGAGCAGTACTTC.

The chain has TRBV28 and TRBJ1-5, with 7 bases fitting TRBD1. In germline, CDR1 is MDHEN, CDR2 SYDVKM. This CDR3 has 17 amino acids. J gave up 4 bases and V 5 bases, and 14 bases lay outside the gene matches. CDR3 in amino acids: CASSEHRGDVGNQPQHF. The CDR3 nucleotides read TGTGCCAGCAGTGAACACAGGGGCGACGTTGGGAATCAGCCCCAGCATTTT.

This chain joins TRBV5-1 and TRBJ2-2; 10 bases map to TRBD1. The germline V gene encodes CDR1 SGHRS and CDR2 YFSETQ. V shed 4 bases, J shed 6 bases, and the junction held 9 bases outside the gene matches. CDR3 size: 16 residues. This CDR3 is CASSPRGQGRSGELFF. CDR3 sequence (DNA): TGCGCCAGCAGCCCCCGGGGACAGGGGAGGTCCGGGGAGCTGTTTTTT.

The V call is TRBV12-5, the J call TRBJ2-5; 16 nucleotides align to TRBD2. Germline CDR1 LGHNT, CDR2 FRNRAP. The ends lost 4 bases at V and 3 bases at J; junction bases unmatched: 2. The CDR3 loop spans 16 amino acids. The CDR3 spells CASGSGTSGGEETQYF. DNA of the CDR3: TGTGCTAGTGGTTCTGGGACTAGCGGGGGGGAAGAGACCCAGTACTTC.

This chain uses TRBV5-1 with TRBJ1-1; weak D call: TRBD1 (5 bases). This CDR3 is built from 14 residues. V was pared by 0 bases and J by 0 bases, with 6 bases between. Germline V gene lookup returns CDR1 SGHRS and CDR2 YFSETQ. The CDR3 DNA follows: TGCGCCAGCAGCTTGGAGGGGATGAACACTGAAGCTTTCTTT. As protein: CASSLEGMNTEAFF.